One sample yielded the 17 T cell receptor beta chains listed below, sequenced in a study of blood T cell repertoires in COVID-19. TCRdb keeps only in-frame clones here, not all; method: immunoSEQ multiplex PCR. The profile shows approximately 160,000 clones, 70% to 90% of them singletons. Sequenced sample: peripheral blood. The receptors stem from a woman in her 70s with acute or convalescent COVID-19.

This sequence joins TRBV5-1 and TRBJ2-3; 14 positions match TRBD2. The CDR3 spans 15 residues. Germline V gene lookup returns CDR1 SGHRS and CDR2 YFSETQ. The V and J ends lost 0 bases and 8 bases, in that order; junction bases with no gene match: 2. The CDR3 sequence: CASSLGLAGGLTQYF. In DNA, the CDR3 is TGCGCCAGCAGCTTGGGACTAGCGGGGGGGCTTACGCAGTATTTT. Based on the CDR3 plus reference TRBV5-1 and TRBJ2-3, the full variable domain is KAGVTQTPRYLIKTRGQQVTLSCSPISGHRSVSWYQQTPGQGLQFLFEYFSETQRNKGNFPGRFSGRQFSNSRSEMNVSTLELGDSALYLCASSLGLAGGLTQYFGPGTRLTVL.

The V gene is TRBV6-5, the J gene TRBJ1-6; 7 positions agree with TRBD1. This CDR3 is built from 15 residues. Germline V gene data show CDR1 as MNHEY and CDR2 as SVGAGI. The ends lost 6 bases at V and 3 bases at J; junction bases unmatched: 5. The chain's CDR3 is CASSIGQVYNSPLHF. CDR3 DNA: TGTGCCAGCAGCATCGGACAGGTCTATAATTCACCCCTCCACTTT.

The chain has TRBV7-6 and TRBJ2-1, with D maybe TRBD1 (5 bases). CDR1 and CDR2 (germline): SGHVS, FNYEAQ. Between the trimmed V and J ends, which lost 3 bases and 2 bases, there was a span of 11 bases. The CDR3 is 15 residues long. This CDR3 reads CASSFRVTTYNEQFF. As DNA, the CDR3 is TGTGCCAGCAGCTTCAGGGTTACGACCTACAATGAGCAGTTCTTC.

V gene TRBV28 combines with J gene TRBJ2-3, with TRBD1 matching 8 bases. V dropped 6 bases and J dropped 2; count of bases not matched to a gene: 7. Germline V gene sequence: CDR1 MDHEN, CDR2 SYDVKM. This CDR3 is 15 amino acids long. CDR3 sequence reads: CASRIRDRITDTQYF. The CDR3 region has the DNA TGTGCCAGCAGAATCCGGGACAGGATCACAGATACGCAGTATTTT.

The chain joins TRBV4-3 to TRBJ1-2; 8 bases match TRBD1. The CDR3 length is 13 residues. The V and J ends lost 3 bases and 6 bases, in that order; junction bases with no gene match: 3. CDR1 LGHNA and CDR2 YSLEER come from the germline V gene. The DNA of the CDR3 is TGCGCCAGCAGCCATGCAGGGGGCAATGGCTACACCTTC. Translating gives CASSHAGGNGYTF.

The DNA of the CDR3 is TGTGCCATCACCGGACAGGGTTTCTGGACCTACGAGCAGTACTTC. Its protein is CAITGQGFWTYEQYF. The V and J genes are TRBV10-3 and TRBJ2-7; 8 bases are shared with TRBD1. The CDR3 is made up of 15 amino acids. CDR1 and CDR2 (germline): ENHRY, SYGVKD. Unmatched junction bases numbered 10, after V lost 7 bases and J lost 2 bases.

V gene TRBV30 combines with J gene TRBJ2-7; TRBD2 aligns across 14 bases. The trim removed 2 bases at V and 2 bases at J, leaving 11 bases unmatched. CDR1 and CDR2 from the germline V gene are GTSNPN and SVGIG (reference sequence). The CDR3 covers 18 residues. The CDR3 protein is CAWSPGTSGSRPPYEQYF. The CDR3 bases are TGTGCCTGGAGTCCAGGGACTAGCGGGAGTAGGCCCCCCTACGAGCAGTACTTC.

The chain links TRBV5-1 to TRBJ2-3; 9 bases fit TRBD1. Germline CDR1 and CDR2: SGHRS and YFSETQ. This CDR3 is 14 amino acids long. Trimming cost V 3 bases and J 4 bases; bases outside gene matches: 3. The CDR3 here is CASSYRQGADTQYF. CDR3 DNA sequence: TGCGCCAGCAGCTACCGACAGGGGGCAGATACGCAGTATTTT.

The V and J genes are TRBV6-5 and TRBJ2-7, with TRBD1 matching over 8 bases. Germline CDR1 reads MNHEY; CDR2 reads SVGAGI. The CDR3 sequence is 15 residues long. V trimming: 5 bases; J trimming: 2 bases; junction bases outside the gene matches: 8. CDR3 DNA: TGTGCCAGCAGTCGGACAGGGATTGGAGCCTACGAGCAGTACTTC. It is translated as CASSRTGIGAYEQYF.

This rearrangement joins TRBV19 to TRBJ1-6, with TRBD1 identical over 9 bases. The CDR3 runs to 19 residues. With V trimmed by 3 bases and J by 0 bases, 9 bases remained unmatched. CDR1 and CDR2 (germline): LNHDA, SQIVND (reference sequence). CDR3 amino acids: CASSIRGQGWSSYNSPLHF. The CDR3 DNA sequence: TGTGCCAGTAGTATCCGGGGACAGGGATGGAGCTCCTATAATTCACCCCTCCACTTT.

V gene TRBV7-9 combines with J gene TRBJ1-1, with D maybe TRBD1 (6 bases). CDR1 and CDR2 (germline): SEHNR, FQNEAQ (reference sequence). The V and J ends lost 1 base and 5 bases respectively, with 11 bases between them. The CDR3 runs 14 residues. This chain's CDR3 is CASSLETGRTEAFF. CDR3 DNA sequence: TGTGCCAGCAGCTTAGAAACAGGGAGAACTGAAGCTTTCTTT. Combining the CDR3 with reference TRBV7-9 and TRBJ1-1 gives the whole variable domain DTGVSQNPRHKITKRGQNVTFRCDPISEHNRLYWYRQTLGQGPEFLTYFQNEAQLEKSRLLSDRFSAERPKGSFSTLEIQRTEQGDSAMYLCASSLETGRTEAFFGQGTRLTVV.

The chain recombines TRBV27 with TRBJ2-1; 7 nucleotides line up with TRBD2. The germline V gene encodes CDR1 MNHEY and CDR2 SMNVEV (reference sequence). Losses at the gene ends were 1 base for V and 0 bases for J; bases not matched to a gene: 15. This CDR3 is built from 20 residues. CDR3 amino acids: CASSLWEGRAWESSYNEQFF. The CDR3 DNA reads TGTGCCAGCAGTTTATGGGAGGGGCGGGCGTGGGAGAGCTCCTACAATGAGCAGTTCTTC.

The chain employs TRBV19 and TRBJ2-7; the match to TRBD1 covers 7 bases. The junction had 5 bases not matched to a gene; V was cut back by 5 bases and J by 1 base. Germline CDR1 LNHDA, CDR2 SQIVND (reference sequence). This CDR3 is built from 14 residues. For the CDR3, the DNA is TGTGCCAGTAGTTACAGGGGTAGGTCCTACGAGCAGTACTTC. Translation gives CASSYRGRSYEQYF.

The gene calls are TRBV20-1 and TRBJ2-7; 8 bases line up with TRBD2. The germline CDR1 and CDR2 sequences are DFQATT and SNEGSKA (reference sequence). After removal of 3 bases from V and 1 base from J, the junction contained 8 bases not matched to a gene. CDR3 length: 15 residues. The CDR3 reads CSASRAGGGSYEQYF. The CDR3 nucleotides are TGCAGTGCTAGTCGCGCGGGAGGAGGGTCCTACGAGCAGTACTTC.

The chain has TRBV27 and TRBJ1-2, with D perhaps TRBD1 (5 bases). Germline loops: CDR1 MNHEY, CDR2 SMNVEV (reference sequence). The V end lost 0 bases, the J end lost 6 bases, and 20 bases lay between the germline ends. This CDR3 has 17 amino acids. CDR3 coding DNA: TGTGCCAGCAGTTTATCGTTCGGCAGGGCGGGGTGGGATGGCTACACCTTC. It is translated as CASSLSFGRAGWDGYTF.

The rearrangement uses TRBV30 and TRBJ2-1, with 12 bases fitting TRBD1. CDR1 and CDR2 (germline): GTSNPN, SVGIG (reference sequence). The CDR3 has 16 amino acids. The ends lost 0 bases at V and 4 bases at J; junction bases unmatched: 4. CDR3 sequence reads: CAWSVRGQGAYNEQFF. DNA of the CDR3: TGTGCCTGGAGTGTACGGGGACAGGGGGCGTACAATGAGCAGTTCTTC.

This clone is a singleton in its sample. The chain is built from TRBV28 and TRBJ2-7; 11 nucleotides match TRBD2. The CDR3 spans 16 residues. Per germline, CDR1 MDHEN and CDR2 SYDVKM. The ends lost 7 bases at V and 4 bases at J; junction bases unmatched: 12. This chain's CDR3 is CASILTKTSGVYEQYF. CDR3 bases: TGTGCCAGCATCCTTACCAAGACTAGCGGGGTATACGAGCAGTACTTC.